This TCR beta chain is from a study of blood T cell repertoires in COVID-19. TCRdb's table, derived via immunoSEQ multiplex PCR, lists solely in-frame clones and lacks some. Of roughly 260,000 clones in the sample, roughly four fifths are singletons; the top ten hold 3.6%. Germline V CDR1 and CDR2: SGHTA, FQGNSA. The J segment lost 2 bases and the V segment lost 4 bases, leaving 1 base of the junction unmatched. The length of the CDR3 is 14 residues. Participants were aged about 18 to 100 years from approximately 24 US areas. In assigning cohorts, the study relied on participant-reported clinical history. Someone with COVID-19 had been met by exposed participants within 2 weeks before study entry.

The receptor comes from a woman between 40 and 50 years old who had been exposed to COVID-19. The sequencing sample was made of PBMCs or T cells enriched from blood (not recorded which). V is TRBV7-2 and J is TRBJ2-7; 11 bases align to TRBD2. The CDR3 DNA reads as TGTGCCAGCAGCTATAGCGGGGGGGCCTACGAGCAGTACTTC. Amino acids: CASSYSGGAYEQYF.